Here is one TCR beta chain with its context. The antigen is undetermined. V trimming: 3 bases; J trimming: 4 bases; junction bases outside the gene matches: 11. The CDR3 covers 16 residues. Per germline, CDR1 SGHNT and CDR2 YYREEE (reference sequence). Using immunoSEQ multiplex PCR, the repertoire was profiled, and TCRdb retains in-frame clones only, with some absent. Among about 51,000 clones listed, roughly three quarters were seen once. These data originate in a study of PD-1 blockade in classical Hodgkin lymphoma. General study points: Only CD4+ TCR diversity, not CD8+, had risen significantly by C4D1.

The time point here: cycle 4 day 1 (C4D1), after more than five weeks of nivolumab. Brentuximab vedotin exposure varied among the patients, all of whom had relapsed after autologous stem cell transplantation. The chain links TRBV5-4 to TRBJ1-2; 8 positions match TRBD1. The source material was peripheral blood mononuclear cells (PBMCs), sampled before the fourth cycle of nivolumab. This receptor was obtained from a human donor with classical Hodgkin lymphoma. Written as DNA, the CDR3 is TGTGCCAGCAGCTACCCCGCTGGACAGGGTACCTATGGCTACACCTTC. Residues: CASSYPAGQGTYGYTF.